This T cell receptor beta chain was sequenced for a study of T-cell reconstitution after alpha-beta-depleted transplantation in children. Trimming removed 5 bases from V and 0 bases from J, with 14 bases in between. This CDR3 contains 16 residues. Germline V gene sequence: CDR1 MNHEY, CDR2 SVGEGT. Unique molecular identifiers were used to barcode this TCRbeta library. TCRdb reprocessed the PCR reads with MiXCR, giving one entry per CDR3 protein. The profile shows approximately 190,000 distinct CDR3 sequences, 8.4% of them singletons. The material sequenced was PBMCs, mostly from graft donor cells, taken 360 days after TCRalphabeta/CD19-depleted stem cell transplant. The origin of this receptor is a male patient between 2 and 10 years old who had a stem cell transplant for acute myeloid leukemia, so the T cells may come from the graft donor. The V and J genes are TRBV6-2 or TRBV6-3 and TRBJ2-1; D is undetermined. The CDR3 nucleotides are TGTGCCAGCAGTCTACGAGGATCCGGCTCCTACAATGAGCAGTTCTTC. It is translated as CASSLRGSGSYNEQFF.